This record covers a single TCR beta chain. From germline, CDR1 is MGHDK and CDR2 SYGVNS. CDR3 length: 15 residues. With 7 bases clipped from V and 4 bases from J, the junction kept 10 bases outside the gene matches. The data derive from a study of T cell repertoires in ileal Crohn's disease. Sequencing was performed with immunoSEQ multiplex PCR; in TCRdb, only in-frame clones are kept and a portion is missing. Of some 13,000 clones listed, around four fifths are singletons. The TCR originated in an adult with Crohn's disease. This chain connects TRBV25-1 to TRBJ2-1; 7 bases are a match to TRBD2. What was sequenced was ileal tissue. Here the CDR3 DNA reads TGTGCCAGCAACGGCGGGCGGGAGAGTTACAATGAGCAGTTCTTC. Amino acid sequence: CASNGGRESYNEQFF. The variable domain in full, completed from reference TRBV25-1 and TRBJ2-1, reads EADIYQTPRYLVIGTGKKITLECSQTMGHDKMYWYQQDPGMELHLIHYSYGVNSTEKGDLSSESTVSRIRTEHFPLTLESARPSHTSQYLCASNGGRESYNEQFFGPGTRLTVL.